The source of this T cell receptor beta chain is a study of blood T cell repertoires in COVID-19. Here immunoSEQ multiplex PCR was the method, and the copy in TCRdb shows in-frame clones only, minus some. The sample contains 300,000 to 350,000 clones, about 90% of which appear only once. CDR3 length equals 15 residues. Trimming took 5 bases from V and 0 from J, leaving 13 bases between them. The germline CDR1 and CDR2 sequences are SNHLY and FYNNEI. The receptor was isolated from a man in his thirties or forties who had recovered from COVID-19. The sequenced material came from PBMCs or T cells enriched from blood (not recorded which). The V and J genes are TRBV2 and TRBJ2-5, with D possibly being TRBD2 (5 bases). CDR3 region: CASSSVTGYQETQYF. The DNA for the CDR3 is TGTGCCAGCAGTTCCGTTACGGGGTACCAAGAGACCCAGTACTTC.